This T cell receptor beta chain was recovered during a study of T cell responses to AZD1222 COVID-19 vaccine listed by TCRdb under 2021. As for the study more broadly: AZD1222 recipients whose second dose came at about 4 weeks and those whose second dose came at about 12 weeks were combined into one group, since spike-specific TCR depth and breadth did not differ between the two schedules. Trial participants were enrolled by age into subgroups of 18-55, 56-69 and 70-plus years, and around 150, 28 and 57 TCR-sequenced participants, respectively, were included in these subgroups. A total of under 250 trial participants underwent TCR sequencing, of whom about 210 had received two doses of AZD1222 and around 25 had received two doses of the MenACWY control vaccine. Results the study describes overall, beyond this receptor: The vaccine-associated CD4 TCRs covered the entire spike protein, and the dominant responses fell in regions 160-218 and 743-854. Conclusions about previously exposed vaccinees are limited, since just a handful of AZD1222 recipients were seropositive for SARS-CoV-2 at baseline. Reportedly, almost half of the unique spike-specific TCRs recognized epitopes lying outside the regions that are mutated in the B.1.351 and B.1.1.7 variants. In the small 56-69-year group, the increase in depth fell short of significance, most likely because of low power. Because no samples from the day 14 peak response were available, repertoires could be characterized only after the peak T cell response. After two AZD1222 doses, spike-specific TCR breadth and depth were significantly higher than at day 0 and than in MenACWY recipients. Participants were mostly white British, with more females than males. The authors suggested clonal diversity may have been underestimated.

The CDR3 numbers 15 residues from cysteine through phenylalanine. Only the CDR3 portion is preserved as DNA: 45 bases, with reading frame beginning at the first base. CDR1 and CDR2 were assigned from the germline V gene as SNHLY and FYNNEI. V is trimmed back by 6 bases and J by 7 bases, and the junction contains 11 bases that no gene match accounts for. Worth noting for this clone: Its antigen is still unknown. Per-base qualities were not stored, and no clone one base away is much larger.

The CDR3 regions of human TCRbeta chains were analyzed by immunosequencing. The original pipeline was this. Repertoire TCRs were checked for matches against a reference library of SARS-CoV-2-specific TCRs that had been generated using the MIRA antigen-specificity platform. Breadth was defined as the fraction of unique TCRs that were SARS-CoV-2-associated. Depth was defined as the fraction of total T cells that were SARS-CoV-2-associated. Using the MIRA data, every spike-specific TCR was mapped to the spike region that the TCR reacted to and assigned to either a CD4 or a CD8 class. Log10-transformed breadth and depth values were compared by one-way ANOVA with Sidak's multiple comparisons tests. TCRdb took this table from immuneACCESS and kept in-frame rearrangements with V and J called. Such tables lack part of the clones; where checked against another copy, unresolved V genes explain under half of the gap, and the rest is unexplained. From that table come the V and J calls and clone size; the DNA was used to work out D and trimming. The sample table records about 97,000 clones; nearly 90% of these occur just once. The ten largest make up 2.5% to 3% of the sample.

What the time point label conveys for this sample: baseline before first vaccination. Vaccinee samples were obtained from the UK trials COV001 and COV002, which included a single-blind randomized controlled phase 2/3 trial of AZD1222 (ChAdOx1 nCoV-19) in healthy adults. For TCRbeta chain sequencing, PBMC samples from trial participants were taken at day 0 and at day 28 after the second dose. The V and J segments used are TRBV2 and TRBJ1-5, with 8 middle bases fitting TRBD1. This material consisted of peripheral blood, taken on day 0 of AZD1222 vaccination. This TCR came from an adult in good health. The sequenced DNA: TGTGCCAGCAGCTATACAGGGGGAGGAACGCAGCCCCAGCATTTT. This yields the protein CASSYTGGGTQPQHF.